Listed below are T cell receptor beta chains from one sample, sequenced in a study of blood T cell repertoires in COVID-19. The method was immunoSEQ multiplex PCR; TCRdb's version includes in-frame clones alone and lacks a portion of them. The sample holds roughly 250,000 clones; roughly nine tenths are singletons and the top ten take about 9.8%. The sequencing sample was made of peripheral blood. These receptors came from a man aged 35-49 years who had recovered from COVID-19. CDR3s include the opening cysteine and the closing phenylalanine or tryptophan. A D gene is named only where the DNA matches it firmly. Rows may omit the clone size; those that give it use once, few, many or a size class.

j_call	clone_size	cdr3_length	v_call	d_call	cdr3_nt	cdr3_aa
TRBJ1-5	-	14	TRBV2	TRBD1	TGTGCCAAGGGTGGGACAGCGGGCAATCAGCCCCAGCATTTT	CAKGGTAGNQPQHF
TRBJ2-1	-	19	TRBV7-2	TRBD1	TGTGCCAGCAGCTTAGGTGGGGGACAGGGGTGGGTATCCTACAATGAGCAGTTCTTC	CASSLGGGQGWVSYNEQFF
TRBJ2-2	-	16	TRBV15	-	TGTGCCACCAGCAGAGATGCGGTTGGAGTCACCGGGGAGCTGTTTTTT	CATSRDAVGVTGELFF
TRBJ2-3	-	19	TRBV7-9	TRBD2	TGTGCCAGCAGCTCTGCCAGCCCCTTACTAGCGGCGAGCACAGATACGCAGTATTTT	CASSSASPLLAASTDTQYF
TRBJ2-7	-	16	TRBV9	TRBD2	TGTGCCAGCAGCGAAAGCCCTGGGACTAGGGGCTACGAGCAGTACTTC	CASSESPGTRGYEQYF
TRBJ2-2	once	17	TRBV19	TRBD1	TGTGCCGCAAGACGGGACAGGGGGCGTTTGGACACCGGGGAGCTGTTTTTT	CAARRDRGRLDTGELFF
TRBJ2-7	-	14	TRBV4-2	TRBD1	TGTGCCAGCAGCCAAGGACAGGGAAACTACGAGCAGTACTTC	CASSQGQGNYEQYF
TRBJ1-1	-	13	TRBV10-3	TRBD1	TGTGCCATCAGTGAGTCCTCCACAGGGGGAGCTTTCTTT	CAISESSTGGAFF
TRBJ2-3	-	13	TRBV7-9	-	TGTGCCAGCAGCCCCCCGGTGGCAGATACGCAGTATTTT	CASSPPVADTQYF
TRBJ2-1	-	15	TRBV11-2	-	TGTGCCAGCAGCTTACAGGGGGGCCAATTTGAGGAGCAGTTCTTC	CASSLQGGQFEEQFF
TRBJ2-1	-	16	TRBV7-2	TRBD2	TGTGCCAGCAGCTTAGTGACTAGCGGGAGGGTTAGTGAGCAGTTCTTC	CASSLVTSGRVSEQFF
TRBJ2-1	-	16	TRBV5-1	-	TGCGCCAGCAGCCCGAAGGGGGGGCCAATTTGGGATGAGCAGTTCTTC	CASSPKGGPIWDEQFF
TRBJ2-5	-	18	TRBV13	TRBD2	TGTGCCAGCAGCCCCAGAGGACTAGCGGGAGTGGATAGAGAGACCCAGTACTTC	CASSPRGLAGVDRETQYF
TRBJ2-1	-	14	TRBV29-1	-	TGCAGCGTTTCGACAGGTGCCATGAGCAATGAGCAGTTCTTC	CSVSTGAMSNEQFF
TRBJ2-2	-	17	TRBV5-1	TRBD2	TGCGCCAGCAGCTTGTTGCGGGGGGCCACGAACACCGGGGAGCTGTTTTTT	CASSLLRGATNTGELFF
TRBJ2-6	-	19	TRBV5-1	-	TGCGCCAGCAGCCCCGCGTCAGGGGCCCCCTACTCTGGGGCCAACGTCCTGACTTTC	CASSPASGAPYSGANVLTF
TRBJ1-3	-	14	TRBV2	-	TGTGCCAGCAGTGAACAGTCTTCTGGAAACACCATATATTTT	CASSEQSSGNTIYF
TRBJ1-2	once	14	TRBV4-1	-	TGCGCCAGCAGCCAAGTAACGACTGACTATGGCTACACCTTC	CASSQVTTDYGYTF
TRBJ2-3	-	15	TRBV3-1/TRBV3-2	-	TGTGCCAGCAGCGAACCGGGGGGCCCCACAGATACGCAGTATTTT	CASSEPGGPTDTQYF
TRBJ2-7	-	14	TRBV27	-	TGTGCCAGCAGCGTATCCGGTACCCCCGGCGAGCAGTACTTC	CASSVSGTPGEQYF
TRBJ1-2	-	11	TRBV7-9	-	TGTGCCAGCAGCTTATCGAGGGGCTACACCTTC	CASSLSRGYTF
TRBJ2-2	-	15	TRBV11-2	-	TGTGCCAGCAGCTCCGGGACTTTTAACACCGGGGAGCTGTTTTTT	CASSSGTFNTGELFF
TRBJ2-3	few	21	TRBV4-2	TRBD2	TGTGCCAGCAGCCAAGGGCTAGCGGGGGGGTTTTCACCCTCTAGGTCAGATACGCAGTATTTT	CASSQGLAGGFSPSRSDTQYF
TRBJ2-3	-	15	TRBV2	TRBD2	TGTGCCAGCAGACAGACTAGCGGGAACTCAGATACGCAGTATTTT	CASRQTSGNSDTQYF
TRBJ1-5	-	12	TRBV13	-	TGTGCCAGCAGCGAAAGGGGCCAGCCCCAGCATTTT	CASSERGQPQHF
TRBJ2-7	-	12	TRBV2	TRBD1	TGTGCCAGCCGGGACAGCCTCTACGAGCAGTACTTC	CASRDSLYEQYF
TRBJ1-4	-	15	TRBV5-6	TRBD1	TGTGCCAGCAGCTTCCCGGGACAGGGGGAAGAAAAACTGTTTTTT	CASSFPGQGEEKLFF
TRBJ2-1	-	15	TRBV6-5	-	TGTGCCAGCAGCTACCTAAACACAGGGTACAATGAGCAGTTCTTC	CASSYLNTGYNEQFF
TRBJ2-3	-	16	TRBV2	-	TGTGCCACCCCTTTGTGGGGGGAGATGAACTTAGATACGCAGTATTTT	CATPLWGEMNLDTQYF
TRBJ2-2	once	15	TRBV19	TRBD2	TGTGCCAGTAGTATAGGTGCGGGGGGGCCCGGGGAGCTGTTTTTT	CASSIGAGGPGELFF
TRBJ1-1	-	18	TRBV15	TRBD1	TGTGCCACCAGCAGAGATTCAACCGGGACAGGGTCGAACACTGAAGCTTTCTTT	CATSRDSTGTGSNTEAFF
TRBJ2-1	-	12	TRBV27	TRBD2	TGTGCCAGCAGCCCGGGGGGGCTTGAGCAGTTCTTC	CASSPGGLEQFF
TRBJ1-5	once	13	TRBV6-6	-	TGTGCCAGCCTTAAACGGGAGAATCAGCCCCAGCATTTT	CASLKRENQPQHF
TRBJ1-1	-	13	TRBV19	-	TGTGCCAGTAGACCCGACAGATACACTGAAGCTTTCTTT	CASRPDRYTEAFF
TRBJ1-2	many	14	TRBV7-2	TRBD1	TGTGCCAGCAGCCTGCGGACAGGGCAAAATGGCTACACCTTC	CASSLRTGQNGYTF
TRBJ2-5	-	15	TRBV6-1	TRBD2	TGTGCCAGCAGTGAAAGTTCGGGACTACAATCGGGCCAGTACTTC	CASSESSGLQSGQYF
TRBJ2-2	-	18	TRBV6-1	-	TGTGCCAGCAGTGAAGTGGGAGGGGGTACCGCGGGCACCGGGGAGCTGTTTTTT	CASSEVGGGTAGTGELFF
TRBJ2-7	-	15	TRBV5-4	-	TGTGCCAGCAGCTTGGGGGGACTGTCTACCTACGAGCAGTACTTC	CASSLGGLSTYEQYF
TRBJ2-2	-	14	TRBV6-5	TRBD1	TGTGCCAGCCCCGGGACAGCGAACACCGGGGAGCTGTTTTTT	CASPGTANTGELFF
TRBJ2-7	-	17	TRBV5-1	TRBD2	TGCGCCAGCAGCTCCGCCCAAAACAGCGGGAGGGCCCGCGAGCAGTACTTC	CASSSAQNSGRAREQYF
TRBJ1-1	-	15	TRBV3-1/TRBV3-2	-	TGTGCCAGCAGCCAACAAGCCGGTCTAAACACTGAAGCTTTCTTT	CASSQQAGLNTEAFF
TRBJ2-2	-	14	TRBV19	-	TGTGCCAGTAGTATTCCAGGGTGGGCCGGGGAGCTGTTTTTT	CASSIPGWAGELFF
TRBJ1-2	-	15	TRBV4-3	-	TGCGCCAGCAGCCAAGATGGGGCAGGGGTGTATGGCTACACCTTC	CASSQDGAGVYGYTF
TRBJ2-6	-	14	TRBV2	-	TGTGCCAGCAGTGGACTCTCTGGGGCCAACGTCCTGACTTTC	CASSGLSGANVLTF
TRBJ2-1	-	17	TRBV7-8	TRBD2	TGTGCCAGCAGCTTAGGAGCGCTAGCGGGAGGGCCGGGGGAGCAGTTCTTC	CASSLGALAGGPGEQFF
TRBJ2-3	-	15	TRBV7-2	TRBD2	TGTGCCAGCAGCGTTCCGGGACTAGTACAAGATACGCAGTATTTT	CASSVPGLVQDTQYF
TRBJ2-7	-	15	TRBV7-2	TRBD1	TGTGCCAGCAGCGAGCGGACAGGGTCCCCCTACGAGCAGTACTTC	CASSERTGSPYEQYF
TRBJ2-3	-	17	TRBV5-1	TRBD1	TGCGCCAGCAGCTTGGACACAGGGGCGAGGGGCACAGATACGCAGTATTTT	CASSLDTGARGTDTQYF
TRBJ2-3	-	16	TRBV9	TRBD2	TGTGCCAGCAGCGTAGCTCGGGGGGGGGCAGAAGATACGCAGTATTTT	CASSVARGGAEDTQYF
TRBJ2-7	-	17	TRBV19	TRBD1	TGTGCCAGTAGTATTCTAAAAGGACAGGGGGCAACCTACGAGCAGTACTTC	CASSILKGQGATYEQYF
TRBJ1-1	many	15	TRBV11-2	-	TGTGCCAGCAGCCGGAGCGATGACCCGAACACTGAAGCTTTCTTT	CASSRSDDPNTEAFF
TRBJ2-5	-	15	TRBV5-1	TRBD1	TGCGCCAGCAGTCCCCAACAGGGGGTTTCCGAGACCCAGTACTTC	CASSPQQGVSETQYF
TRBJ1-2	-	9	TRBV9	-	TGTGCCAGCAGCGTACCCCCCGCCTTC	CASSVPPAF
TRBJ2-7	-	17	TRBV7-8	-	TGTGCCAGCAGGCCTCTAGCGAACCAGCAATCGGGGTACGAGCAGTACTTC	CASRPLANQQSGYEQYF
TRBJ2-7	-	13	TRBV2	TRBD2	TGTGCCTCTCGACTAGCGGGAGTTGGCGAGCAGTACTTC	CASRLAGVGEQYF
TRBJ1-4	-	15	TRBV27	-	TGTGCCAGCAGTTTGCGGGGCAGACTAAATGAAAAACTGTTTTTT	CASSLRGRLNEKLFF
TRBJ2-2	-	12	TRBV15	-	TGTGCCACCAGCAGATCTATAGGGGAGCTGTTTTTT	CATSRSIGELFF